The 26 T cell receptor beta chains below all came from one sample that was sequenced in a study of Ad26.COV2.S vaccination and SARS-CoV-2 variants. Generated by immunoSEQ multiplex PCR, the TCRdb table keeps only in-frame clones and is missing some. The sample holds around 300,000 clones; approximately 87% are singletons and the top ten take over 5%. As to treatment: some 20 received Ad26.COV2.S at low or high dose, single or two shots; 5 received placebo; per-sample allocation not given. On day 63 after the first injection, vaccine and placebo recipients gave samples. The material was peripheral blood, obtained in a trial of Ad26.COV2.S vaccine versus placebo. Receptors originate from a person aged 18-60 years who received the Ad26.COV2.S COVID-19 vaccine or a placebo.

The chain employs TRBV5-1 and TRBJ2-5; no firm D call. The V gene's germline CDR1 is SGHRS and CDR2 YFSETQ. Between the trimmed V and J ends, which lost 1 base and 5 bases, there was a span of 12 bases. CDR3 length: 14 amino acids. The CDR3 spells CASSLTSSGETQYF. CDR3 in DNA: TGCGCCAGCAGCTTGACGTCTAGTGGGGAGACCCAGTACTTC.

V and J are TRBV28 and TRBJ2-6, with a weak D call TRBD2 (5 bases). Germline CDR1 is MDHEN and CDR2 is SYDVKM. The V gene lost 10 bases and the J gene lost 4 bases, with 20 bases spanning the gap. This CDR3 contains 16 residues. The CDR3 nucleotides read TGTGCCACTACTATTCCGGGGTATTCCGGGGCCAACGTCCTGACTTTC. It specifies CATTIPGYSGANVLTF.

The CDR3: CASSLLSVGYGYTF. The CDR3 DNA reads TGTGCCAGCAGTTTACTCTCCGTGGGGTATGGCTACACCTTC. This sequence joins TRBV27 and TRBJ1-2; no reliable D call. The CDR3 extends over 14 amino acids. The germline gives CDR1 MNHEY, CDR2 SMNVEV (reference sequence). V lost 2 bases, J lost 5 bases, and 12 bases lay in between.

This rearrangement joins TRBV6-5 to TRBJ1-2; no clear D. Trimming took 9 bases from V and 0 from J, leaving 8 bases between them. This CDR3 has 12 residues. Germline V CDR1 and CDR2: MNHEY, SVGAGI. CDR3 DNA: TGTGCCAGTGAACCCTCTAACTATGGCTACACCTTC. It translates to CASEPSNYGYTF.

The CDR3 region has the DNA TGTGCCTGGTCCCTAGCGGGAGCCACCGGGGAGCTGTTTTTT. Its protein is CAWSLAGATGELFF. The rearrangement links TRBV30 to TRBJ2-2, with 10 bases aligning to TRBD2. There are 14 residues in the CDR3. V shed 5 bases, J shed 4 bases, and the junction held 4 bases outside the gene matches. Looked up from germline, CDR1 is GTSNPN and CDR2 is SVGIG (reference sequence).

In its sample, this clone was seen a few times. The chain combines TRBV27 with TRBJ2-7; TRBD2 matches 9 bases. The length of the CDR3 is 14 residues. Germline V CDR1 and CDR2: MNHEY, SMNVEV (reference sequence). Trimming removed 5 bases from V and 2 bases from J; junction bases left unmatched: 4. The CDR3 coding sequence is TGTGCCAGCAGTCGCCTAGCGGGAACCTACGAGCAGTACTTC. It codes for CASSRLAGTYEQYF.

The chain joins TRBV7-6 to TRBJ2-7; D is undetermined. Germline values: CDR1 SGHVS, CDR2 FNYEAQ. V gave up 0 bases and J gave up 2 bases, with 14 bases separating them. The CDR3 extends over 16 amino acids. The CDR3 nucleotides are TGTGCCAGCAGCTTAGCCCCCTCGGAAAGTACCTACGAGCAGTACGTC. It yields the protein CASSLAPSESTYEQYV.

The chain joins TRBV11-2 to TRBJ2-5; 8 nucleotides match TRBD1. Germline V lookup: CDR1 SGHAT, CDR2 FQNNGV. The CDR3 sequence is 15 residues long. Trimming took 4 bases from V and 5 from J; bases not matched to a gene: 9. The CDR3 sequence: CASSSLRGRWETQYF. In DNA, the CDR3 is TGTGCCAGCAGCTCCCTCAGGGGGCGATGGGAGACCCAGTACTTC.

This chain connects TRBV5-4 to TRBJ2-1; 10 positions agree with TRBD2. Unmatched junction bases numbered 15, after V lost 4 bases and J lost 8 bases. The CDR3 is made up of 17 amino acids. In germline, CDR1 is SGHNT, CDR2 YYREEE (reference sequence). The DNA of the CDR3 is TGTGCCAGCAGCACTCCTAGCGGGGGCCTGGGTAGGGATGAGCAGTTCTTC. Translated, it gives CASSTPSGGLGRDEQFF.

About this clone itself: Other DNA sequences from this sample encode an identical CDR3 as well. The CDR3: CASSLKQGSYEQYF. The CDR3 nucleotides are TGTGCCAGCAGTTTAAAACAGGGCTCCTACGAGCAGTACTTC. The rearrangement uses TRBV27 and TRBJ2-7, with D perhaps TRBD1 (6 bases). Trimming removed 2 bases from V and 0 bases from J, with 8 bases in between. There are 14 residues in the CDR3. Germline CDR1 is MNHEY and CDR2 is SMNVEV (reference sequence).

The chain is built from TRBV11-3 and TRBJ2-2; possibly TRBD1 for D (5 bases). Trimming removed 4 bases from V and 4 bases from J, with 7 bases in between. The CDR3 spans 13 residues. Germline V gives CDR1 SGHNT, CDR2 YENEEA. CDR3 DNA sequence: TGTGCCAGCAGCTCTCAGGGCACCGGGGAGCTGTTTTTT. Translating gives CASSSQGTGELFF.

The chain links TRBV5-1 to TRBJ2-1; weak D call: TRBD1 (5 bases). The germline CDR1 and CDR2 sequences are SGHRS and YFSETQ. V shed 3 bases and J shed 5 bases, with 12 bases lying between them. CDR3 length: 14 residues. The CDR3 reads CASSSRQSHNEQFF. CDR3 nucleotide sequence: TGCGCCAGCAGCTCAAGACAGAGCCACAATGAGCAGTTCTTC. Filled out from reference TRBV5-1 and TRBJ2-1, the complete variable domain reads KAGVTQTPRYLIKTRGQQVTLSCSPISGHRSVSWYQQTPGQGLQFLFEYFSETQRNKGNFPGRFSGRQFSNSRSEMNVSTLELGDSALYLCASSSRQSHNEQFFGPGTRLTVL.

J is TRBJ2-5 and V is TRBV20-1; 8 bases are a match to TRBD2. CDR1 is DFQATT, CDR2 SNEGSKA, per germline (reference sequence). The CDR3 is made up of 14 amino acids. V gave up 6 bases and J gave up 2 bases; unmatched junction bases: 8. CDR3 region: CSASPGTRQETQYF. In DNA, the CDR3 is TGCAGTGCGAGTCCCGGGACTAGACAAGAGACCCAGTACTTC.

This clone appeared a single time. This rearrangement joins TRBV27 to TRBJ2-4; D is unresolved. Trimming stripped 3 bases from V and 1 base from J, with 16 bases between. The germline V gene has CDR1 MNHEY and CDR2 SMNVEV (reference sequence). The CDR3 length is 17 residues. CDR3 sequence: CASSFGSAPGAKNIQYF. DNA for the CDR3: TGTGCCAGCAGTTTCGGAAGTGCCCCCGGGGCCAAAAACATTCAGTACTTC.

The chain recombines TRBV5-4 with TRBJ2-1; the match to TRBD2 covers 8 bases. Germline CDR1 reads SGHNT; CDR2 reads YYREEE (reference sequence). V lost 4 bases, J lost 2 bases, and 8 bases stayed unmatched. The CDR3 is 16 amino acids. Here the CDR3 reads CASSTRRGETYNEQFF. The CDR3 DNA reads TGTGCCAGCAGCACCCGGCGGGGGGAAACCTACAATGAGCAGTTCTTC. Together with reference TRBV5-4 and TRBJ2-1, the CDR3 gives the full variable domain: ETGVTQSPTHLIKTRGQQVTLRCSSQSGHNTVSWYQQALGQGPQFIFQYYREEENGRGNFPPRFSGLQFPNYSSELNVNALELDDSALYLCASSTRRGETYNEQFFGPGTRLTVL.

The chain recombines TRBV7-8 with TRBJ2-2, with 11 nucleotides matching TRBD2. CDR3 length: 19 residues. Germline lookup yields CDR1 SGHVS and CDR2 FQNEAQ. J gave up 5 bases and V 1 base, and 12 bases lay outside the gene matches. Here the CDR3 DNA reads TGTGCCAGCAGCTTAGGGCAGCTAGCGGGAGGAAGCCAAACCGGGGAGCTGTTTTTT. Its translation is CASSLGQLAGGSQTGELFF.

The CDR3 sequence is CATSRGNSLGEDEQFF. The CDR3 DNA sequence: TGTGCCACCAGCAGAGGTAATAGCTTGGGGGAGGACGAGCAGTTCTTC. V and J are TRBV15 and TRBJ2-1; D is perhaps TRBD2 (6 bases). This CDR3 comprises 16 residues. Germline CDR1 LNHNV, CDR2 YYDKDF (reference sequence). Trimming removed 1 base from V and 10 bases from J, with 20 bases in between.

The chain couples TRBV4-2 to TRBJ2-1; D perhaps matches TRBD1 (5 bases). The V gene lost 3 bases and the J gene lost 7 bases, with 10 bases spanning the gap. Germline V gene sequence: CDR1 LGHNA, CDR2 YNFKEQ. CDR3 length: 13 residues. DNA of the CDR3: TGTGCCAGCAGCCACCCTGACAGTAATGAGCAGTTCTTC. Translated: CASSHPDSNEQFF.

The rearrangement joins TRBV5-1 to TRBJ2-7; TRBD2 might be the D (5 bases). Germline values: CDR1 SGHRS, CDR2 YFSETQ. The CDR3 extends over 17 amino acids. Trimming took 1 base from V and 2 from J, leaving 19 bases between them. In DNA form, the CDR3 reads TGCGCCAGCAGCTTGTCCCTCCGGGGTTCGGATACCTACGAGCAGTACTTC. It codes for CASSLSLRGSDTYEQYF.

CDR3 DNA: TGTGCCAGCAGTAGGGACAGGAGTGCTGAAGCTTTCTTT. This codes for CASSRDRSAEAFF. The chain links TRBV2 to TRBJ1-1; TRBD1 aligns across 8 bases. V shed 5 bases, J shed 6 bases, and the junction held 5 bases outside the gene matches. Germline CDR1 SNHLY, CDR2 FYNNEI. This CDR3 is 13 amino acids long.

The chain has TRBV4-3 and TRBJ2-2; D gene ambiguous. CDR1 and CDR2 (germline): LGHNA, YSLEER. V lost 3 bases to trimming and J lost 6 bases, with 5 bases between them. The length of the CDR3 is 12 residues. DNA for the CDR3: TGCGCCAGCAGCCAGCTTTCCGGGGAGCTGTTTTTT. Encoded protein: CASSQLSGELFF.

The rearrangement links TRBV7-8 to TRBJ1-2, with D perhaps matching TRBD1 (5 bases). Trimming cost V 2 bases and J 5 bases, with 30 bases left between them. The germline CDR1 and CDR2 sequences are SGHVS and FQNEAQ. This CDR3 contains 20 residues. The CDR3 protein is CASSLIPEGERGMQWYGYTF. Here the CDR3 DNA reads TGTGCCAGCAGCTTAATTCCTGAGGGAGAGCGGGGGATGCAATGGTATGGCTACACCTTC.

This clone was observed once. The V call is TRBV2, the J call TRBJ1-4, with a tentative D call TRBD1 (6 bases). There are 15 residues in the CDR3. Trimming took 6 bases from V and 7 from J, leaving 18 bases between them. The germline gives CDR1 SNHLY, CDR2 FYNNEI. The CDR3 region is CASRATGTSSEKLFF. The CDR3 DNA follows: TGTGCCAGCAGAGCGACCGGGACATCGAGTGAAAAACTGTTTTTT. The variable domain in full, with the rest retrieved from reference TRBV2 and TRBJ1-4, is EPEVTQTPSHQVTQMGQEVILRCVPISNHLYFYWYRQILGQKVEFLVSFYNNEISEKSEIFDDQFSVERPDGSNFTLKIRSTKLEDSAMYFCASRATGTSSEKLFFGSGTQLSVL.

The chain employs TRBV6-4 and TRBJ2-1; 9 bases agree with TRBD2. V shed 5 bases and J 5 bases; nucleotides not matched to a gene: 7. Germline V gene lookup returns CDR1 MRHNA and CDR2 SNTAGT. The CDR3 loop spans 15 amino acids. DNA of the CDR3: TGTGCCAGCAGTCCTCGGGCTAGCGGGGACAATGAGCAGTTCTTC. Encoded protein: CASSPRASGDNEQFF.

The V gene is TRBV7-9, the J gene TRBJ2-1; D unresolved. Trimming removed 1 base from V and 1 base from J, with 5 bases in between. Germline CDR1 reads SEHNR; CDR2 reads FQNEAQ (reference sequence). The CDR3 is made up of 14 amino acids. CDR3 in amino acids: CASSLGMSYNEQFF. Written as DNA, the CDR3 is TGTGCCAGCAGCTTAGGAATGTCCTACAATGAGCAGTTCTTC. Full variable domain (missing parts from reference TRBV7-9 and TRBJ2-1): DTGVSQNPRHKITKRGQNVTFRCDPISEHNRLYWYRQTLGQGPEFLTYFQNEAQLEKSRLLSDRFSAERPKGSFSTLEIQRTEQGDSAMYLCASSLGMSYNEQFFGPGTRLTVL.

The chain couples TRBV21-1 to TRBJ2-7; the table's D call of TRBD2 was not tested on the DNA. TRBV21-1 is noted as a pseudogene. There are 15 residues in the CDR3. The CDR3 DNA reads TGTGCCAGCAACTACCACCTTTTGTCGGGGGACGAGCAGTACGTC. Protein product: CASNYHLLSGDEQYV.